This is a list of T cell receptor beta chains from one sample in a study of blood T cell repertoires in COVID-19. The method was immunoSEQ multiplex PCR; TCRdb's version includes in-frame clones alone and lacks a portion of them. The table includes around 200,000 clones, 80% to 90% detected once. Sequenced: peripheral blood. These receptors were collected from a man in his 60s who had recovered from COVID-19. Each CDR3 is given with its conserved first and last residue. D genes are given only for firm matches. Only part of the rows carry a size: once, few, many, or a class if the clone is expanded.

D gene,clone size,J gene,V gene,CDR3 DNA,CDR3 protein
TRBD1,-,TRBJ1-2,TRBV6-5,TGTGCCAGCAGGGGACAGGGGGCAGCTAACTATGGCTACACCTTC,CASRGQGAANYGYTF
-,-,TRBJ2-7,TRBV5-1,TGCGCCAGCAGCTTGTATTCTGGGCAACCCACCTCCTACGAGCAGTACTTC,CASSLYSGQPTSYEQYF
TRBD1,-,TRBJ1-4,TRBV5-1,TGCGCCAGCAGCAAGGGACAGGTGGAAGAAAAACTGTTTTTT,CASSKGQVEEKLFF
-,few,TRBJ1-3,TRBV11-2,TGTGCCAGCAGCTTAACAGTGACATTAGGAAACACCATATATTTT,CASSLTVTLGNTIYF
TRBD2,-,TRBJ2-1,TRBV19,TGTGCCAGTAGTCTGGCACTAGCGGGAGTGTTTTCCAATGAGCAGTTCTTC,CASSLALAGVFSNEQFF
TRBD2,once,TRBJ2-3,TRBV27,TGTGCCAGCAGTTTCGGACTAGCGGGGTCAGATACGCAGTATTTT,CASSFGLAGSDTQYF
TRBD1,-,TRBJ1-6,TRBV30,TGTGCCTGGAAGGGACAGGACCATTCACCCCTCCACTTT,CAWKGQDHSPLHF
-,-,TRBJ1-1,TRBV29-1,TGCAGCGTTGTTTACTTGGACACTGAAGCTTTCTTT,CSVVYLDTEAFF
TRBD2,many,TRBJ2-7,TRBV4-2,TGTGCCAGCAGCCTTAGGGCTAGCGGGGGCCCCAGCTCCTACGAGCAGTACTTC,CASSLRASGGPSSYEQYF
TRBD2,-,TRBJ2-3,TRBV18,TGTGCCAGCTCACCACCCCGCCTAGCGGACGGGCATAAGAACACAGATACGCAGTATTTT,CASSPPRLADGHKNTDTQYF
TRBD2,-,TRBJ2-7,TRBV6-5,TGTGCCAGCAGTAAACTAGCGCTTAGCTCCTACGAGCAGTACTTC,CASSKLALSSYEQYF
-,-,TRBJ2-4,TRBV15,TGTGCCACCAGCCCAATCCAGGGGAACATTCAGTACTTC,CATSPIQGNIQYF
-,few,TRBJ2-3,TRBV29-1,TGCAGCGTTGAAGGCCCCCAGGGGTGGACAGATACGCAGTATTTT,CSVEGPQGWTDTQYF
-,few,TRBJ1-6,TRBV9,TGTGCCAGCAGCACCGGGGGAGGTAATTCACCCCTCCACTTT,CASSTGGGNSPLHF
-,-,TRBJ1-1,TRBV7-8,TGTGCCAGCAGCTTATTTCGGTCAGGGAACACTGAAGCTTTCTTT,CASSLFRSGNTEAFF
-,-,TRBJ2-1,TRBV6-5,TGTGCCAGCGCCCGGGCACAGGGCTCCTACAATGAGCAGTTCTTC,CASARAQGSYNEQFF
-,-,TRBJ1-3,TRBV28,TGTGCCAGCAGTTCCCGCGTCTCTTTTGGAAACACCATATATTTT,CASSSRVSFGNTIYF
-,-,TRBJ2-1,TRBV7-3,TGTGCCAGCAGCTTAGACAACAGGGAGGGGAATGAGCAGTTCTTC,CASSLDNREGNEQFF
-,-,TRBJ1-2,TRBV18,TGTGCCAGCTCACCATTGACGGTAGCGGATGGCTACACCTTC,CASSPLTVADGYTF
-,-,TRBJ2-5,TRBV5-6,TGTGCCAGCAAGCTAGCGAACCAAGAGACCCAGTACTTC,CASKLANQETQYF
TRBD1,-,TRBJ2-4,TRBV19,TGTGCCAGTAGTTCCCCCGGGGACAGACTAGCCAAAAACATTCAGTACTTC,CASSSPGDRLAKNIQYF
-,-,TRBJ2-2,TRBV6-5,TGTGCCAGCATCCACGGACGGAGGGGCGGGGAGCTGTTTTTT,CASIHGRRGGELFF